One T cell receptor beta chain is described in this entry. The antigen remains undetermined. The germline CDR1 and CDR2 sequences are MNHNY and SVGAGI (reference sequence). This CDR3 contains 15 residues. V was trimmed by 10 bases and J by 7 bases, leaving 20 bases between them. This entry is derived from a study of T cell repertoires in cytomegalovirus infection. Overall study context: Recently identified HLA-C-restricted CMV epitopes were used, and well-studied HLA-B-restricted CMV epitopes were used as well. In public TCR beta signatures, there were indications of both CMV infection and matching HLA type. Study-level results: Carriers of CMV and the relevant HLA type were discriminated by public TCR beta frequency. HLA-C-restricted CMV-specific TCR beta clonotypes were dominant in the ex vivo response.

TCRdb used MiXCR to reprocess the reads, holding one entry per CDR3 protein. Of roughly 990,000 distinct CDR3 sequences listed, around 31% were seen once; the top ten hold over 13%. The rearrangement joins TRBV6-6 to TRBJ1-6, with D possibly TRBD1 on 5 matching bases. This material consisted of cultured CD8+ T cells from PBMCs, taken from culture after CMV antigen stimulation. This clonotype was obtained from a human donor in good health (CMV status not recorded). Some clones in this sample may be carry-over from other donors' samples. The CDR3 DNA reads TGTGCCACTTATGGGACGGGGGTTTGGAATTCACCCCTCCACTTT. This sequence encodes CATYGTGVWNSPLHF.